The source of this TCR beta chain is a study of T-cell reconstitution after alpha-beta-depleted transplantation in children. Details on this clonotype: Its antigen is as yet unknown.

Overall study findings and caveats: Several hundred expanded graft clones reportedly supplied alpha-beta T cells about two months after transplant. At day 60, the high TCRbeta diversity found in some patients originated from recipient T cells and thymic progenitors that had survived. Among T cells one year after transplant, newly produced cells accounted for most counts and diversity.

A TCRbeta library incorporating unique molecular identifiers was prepared. Each CDR3 protein is one row after TCRdb ran MiXCR on the PCR reads. The table has approximately 1,000,000 distinct CDR3 sequences, under 30% seen once. The sequencing used PBMCs, mostly from graft donor cells, collected 360 days after TCRalphabeta/CD19-depleted stem cell transplant. The TCR sequence derives from a boy younger than two who had a stem cell transplant for SCID, so the T cells may come from the graft donor.

The CDR3 DNA reads as TGTGCCAGCAGTTTACTGGGCAGGGGGCATCTCGAGCAGTACTTC. It encodes CASSLLGRGHLEQYF. The rearrangement joins TRBV27 to TRBJ2-7; 8 bases agree with TRBD1. This CDR3 has 15 residues. Germline V gives CDR1 MNHEY, CDR2 SMNVEV (reference sequence). The V gene end was trimmed by 2 bases and the J gene end by 6 bases; junction bases not matched to a gene: 9.